The 28 T cell receptor beta chains given below trace back to one sample, sequenced in a study of monozygotic twins with inflammatory bowel disease. TCRdb re-called the 5' RACE reads and catalogs CDR3 proteins one per entry, DNA excluded. In total, the table holds 400,000 to 500,000 distinct CDR3 sequences. The sequenced material came from blood. These receptors originate from a human donor with ulcerative colitis or Crohn's disease, or a healthy co-twin of an affected twin (not recorded which).

The J gene is TRBJ2-5, the V gene TRBV28. The germline V gene has CDR1 MDHEN and CDR2 SYDVKM. The CDR3 is 13 residues long. CDR3 sequence reads: CASSLVAEETQYF.

J is TRBJ2-6 and V is TRBV15; TCRdb's D call of TRBD2 is untestable without DNA. The CDR3 spans 15 residues. Germline CDR1 is LNHNV and CDR2 is YYDKDF (reference sequence). CDR3 loop: CATGTSGSGANVLTF.

CDR3 region: CASGRRRGQPQHF. The chain recombines TRBV6-6 with TRBJ1-5. Germline CDR1 is MNHNY and CDR2 is SVGAGI (reference sequence). The CDR3 loop spans 13 amino acids.

The chain couples TRBV27 to TRBJ1-2; no DNA is available, so the TRBD1 call from TCRdb remains unchecked. Germline V CDR1 and CDR2: MNHEY, SMNVEV (reference sequence). This CDR3 region has 13 residues. The CDR3 loop reads CASSADRFYGYTF.

The chain employs TRBV6-2 or TRBV6-3 and TRBJ2-1. The CDR3 is made up of 15 amino acids. From germline, CDR1 is MNHEY and CDR2 SVGEGT. The CDR3 reads CASSYNPASYNEQFF.

This rearrangement joins TRBV20-1 to TRBJ2-3; as DNA is missing, the TRBD2 call by TCRdb cannot be tested. Germline CDR1 reads DFQATT; CDR2 reads SNEGSKA (reference sequence). This CDR3 has 13 residues. This chain's CDR3 is CSAKAGPTDTQYF.

The rearrangement uses TRBV5-1 and TRBJ1-6; the D gene TCRdb calls, TRBD1, cannot be checked with no DNA. The CDR3 totals 16 residues. In germline, CDR1 is SGHRS, CDR2 YFSETQ. Here the CDR3 reads CASSPSPGEQNSPLHF.

This chain joins TRBV19 and TRBJ1-5; checking the TCRdb D call of TRBD1 is not possible without DNA. CDR1 is LNHDA, CDR2 SQIVND, per germline (reference sequence). This CDR3 region has 18 residues. The CDR3 is CASSTMGPKGYSNQPQHF.

The J gene is TRBJ1-5, the V gene TRBV28; with no DNA, the TCRdb D assignment of TRBD1 cannot be verified. This CDR3 contains 17 residues. Per germline, CDR1 MDHEN and CDR2 SYDVKM. CDR3 residues: CASSLQGLKVSNQPQHF.

This rearrangement joins TRBV6-5 to TRBJ1-5. This CDR3 has 16 residues. Germline V lookup: CDR1 MNHEY, CDR2 SVGAGI. This CDR3 is CASSYLTVYSNQPQHF.

The V gene is TRBV3-1, the J gene TRBJ2-3; checking the TCRdb D call of TRBD2 is not possible without DNA. Germline-derived CDR1 and CDR2 are LGHDT and YNNKEL (reference sequence). CDR3 length: 16 residues. CDR3: CASSARGGPSTDTQYF.

This chain joins TRBV9 and TRBJ2-3. The CDR3 is 15 residues long. Germline lookup yields CDR1 SGDLS and CDR2 YYNGEE. The CDR3 is CASSATMTGTDTQYF. Drawing the rest from reference TRBV9 and TRBJ2-3, the complete variable domain is DSGVTQTPKHLITATGQRVTLRCSPRSGDLSVYWYQQSLDQGLQFLIQYYNGEERAKGNILERFSAQQFPDLHSELNLSSLELGDSALYFCASSATMTGTDTQYFGPGTRLTVL.

The chain is built from TRBV27 and TRBJ1-2; TCRdb returns TRBD1, unconfirmable since there is no DNA. Germline V CDR1 and CDR2: MNHEY, SMNVEV (reference sequence). The CDR3 runs 15 residues. The chain's CDR3 is CASSARQGEGYGYTF.

The chain couples TRBV18 to TRBJ2-5; TCRdb returns TRBD2, unconfirmable since there is no DNA. Germline V gene data show CDR1 as KGHSH and CDR2 as LQKENI. There are 15 residues in the CDR3. The CDR3 here is CASSPGTYDGETQYF.

The chain carries TRBV10-3 and TRBJ1-1. The germline V gene has CDR1 ENHRY and CDR2 SYGVKD. This CDR3 region has 15 residues. CDR3 loop: CAIRDSRLMNTEAFF.

The chain couples TRBV5-1 to TRBJ1-4; the TRBD1 assignment by TCRdb is unverifiable without DNA. The CDR3 has 17 residues. Germline-derived CDR1 and CDR2 are SGHRS and YFSETQ. CDR3 in amino acids: CASSLVGGQRPNEKLFF.

V and J are TRBV10-3 and TRBJ2-7. The length of the CDR3 is 13 residues. Germline-derived CDR1 and CDR2 are ENHRY and SYGVKD. This CDR3 reads CAIRDSLTVEQYF.

J is TRBJ2-5 and V is TRBV28; TCRdb's D call of TRBD1 is untestable without DNA. CDR3 length: 14 residues. CDR1 MDHEN and CDR2 SYDVKM come from the germline V gene. The CDR3 here is CASSFWARGETQYF.

The genes are TRBV4-1 and TRBJ1-1; absent DNA, TCRdb's TRBD1 call cannot be checked. The CDR3 has 14 residues. Germline-derived CDR1 and CDR2 are MGHRA and YSYEKL. CDR3: CASSQPLRESEAFF.

This chain uses TRBV18 with TRBJ2-7; TCRdb lists TRBD1, though no DNA is available to test this call. CDR3 length: 13 residues. Germline V gene lookup returns CDR1 KGHSH and CDR2 LQKENI. CDR3 in amino acids: CASSPQRDSEQYF.

The rearrangement uses TRBV6-6 and TRBJ1-2; without DNA, the TCRdb call of TRBD1 cannot be checked. This CDR3 spans 13 amino acids. The germline V gene has CDR1 MNHNY and CDR2 SVGAGI (reference sequence). The CDR3 reads CASSSQGYYGYTF.

The J gene is TRBJ2-2, the V gene TRBV12-3 or TRBV12-4; TCRdb's D call of TRBD2 is untestable without DNA. The CDR3 covers 18 residues. The chain's CDR3 is CASSLGFSSGRAPGELFF.

The J gene is TRBJ2-7, the V gene TRBV6-2 or TRBV6-3; TCRdb's D gene call, TRBD1, goes unchecked for lack of DNA. Per the germline V gene, CDR1 is MNHEY and CDR2 is SVGEGT. The CDR3 covers 14 residues. The CDR3 here is CASSYLDRDYEQYF.

The chain joins TRBV10-3 to TRBJ2-2. This CDR3 contains 14 residues. CDR1 and CDR2 from the germline V gene are ENHRY and SYGVKD. Here the CDR3 reads CATRVWPGTGELFF.

The genes are TRBV7-2 and TRBJ2-7; there is no DNA to check the TCRdb D call of TRBD1. Germline lookup yields CDR1 SGHTA and CDR2 FQGNSA. The CDR3 spans 15 residues. CDR3: CASSPGQGRYYEQYF.

The rearrangement links TRBV28 to TRBJ2-2; TCRdb proposes TRBD1, but this gene call is untestable without DNA. Germline V gene lookup returns CDR1 MDHEN and CDR2 SYDVKM. This CDR3 spans 15 amino acids. CDR3 protein: CASSRPGGNTGELFF.

The chain employs TRBV5-5 and TRBJ2-2; lacking DNA, the TRBD2 call made by TCRdb goes unchecked. The CDR3 is 16 amino acids. In germline, CDR1 is SGHKS, CDR2 YYEKEE (reference sequence). CDR3: CASSGRPAGVGGELFF. Full variable domain (outside the CDR3, taken from reference TRBV5-5 and TRBJ2-2): DAGVTQSPTHLIKTRGQQVTLRCSPISGHKSVSWYQQVLGQGPQFIFQYYEKEERGRGNFPDRFSARQFPNYSSELNVNALLLGDSALYLCASSGRPAGVGGELFFGEGSRLTVL.

The CDR3 loop reads CNAPLGAGWTDTQYF. This chain links TRBV20-1 with TRBJ2-3; the TRBD1 assignment by TCRdb is unverifiable without DNA. The germline V gene encodes CDR1 DFQATT and CDR2 SNEGSKA (reference sequence). The CDR3 runs 15 residues.